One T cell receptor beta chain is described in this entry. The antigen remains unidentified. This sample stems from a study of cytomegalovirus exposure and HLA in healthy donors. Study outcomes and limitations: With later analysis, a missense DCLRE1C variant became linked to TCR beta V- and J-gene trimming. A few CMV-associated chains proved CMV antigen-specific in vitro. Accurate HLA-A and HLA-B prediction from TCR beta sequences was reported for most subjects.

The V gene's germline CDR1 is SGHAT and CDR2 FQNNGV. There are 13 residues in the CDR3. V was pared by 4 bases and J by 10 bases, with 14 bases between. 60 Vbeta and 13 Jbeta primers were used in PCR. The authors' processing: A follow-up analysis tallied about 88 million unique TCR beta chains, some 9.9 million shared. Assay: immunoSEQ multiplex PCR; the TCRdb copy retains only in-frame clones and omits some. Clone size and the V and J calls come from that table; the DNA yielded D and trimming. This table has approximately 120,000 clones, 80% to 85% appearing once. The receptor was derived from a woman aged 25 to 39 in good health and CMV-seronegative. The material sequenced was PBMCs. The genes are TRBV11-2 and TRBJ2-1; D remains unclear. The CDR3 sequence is CASSSLVLREQFF. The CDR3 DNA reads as TGTGCCAGCAGCTCCCTAGTCCTCAGAGAGCAGTTCTTC.